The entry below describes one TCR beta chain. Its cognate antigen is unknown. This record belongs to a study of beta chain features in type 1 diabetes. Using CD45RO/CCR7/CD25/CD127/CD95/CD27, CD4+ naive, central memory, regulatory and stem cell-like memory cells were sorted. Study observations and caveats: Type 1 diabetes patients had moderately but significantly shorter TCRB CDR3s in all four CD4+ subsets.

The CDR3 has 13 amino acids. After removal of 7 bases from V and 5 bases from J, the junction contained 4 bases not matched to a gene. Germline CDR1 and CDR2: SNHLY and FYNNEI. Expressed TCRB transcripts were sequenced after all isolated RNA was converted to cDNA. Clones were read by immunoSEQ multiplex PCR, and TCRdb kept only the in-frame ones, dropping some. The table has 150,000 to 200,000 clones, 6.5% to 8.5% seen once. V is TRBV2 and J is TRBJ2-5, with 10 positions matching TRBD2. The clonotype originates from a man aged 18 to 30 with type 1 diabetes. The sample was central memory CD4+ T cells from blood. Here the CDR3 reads CASTGLADETQYF. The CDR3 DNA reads TGTGCCAGCACCGGACTAGCGGATGAGACCCAGTACTTC.